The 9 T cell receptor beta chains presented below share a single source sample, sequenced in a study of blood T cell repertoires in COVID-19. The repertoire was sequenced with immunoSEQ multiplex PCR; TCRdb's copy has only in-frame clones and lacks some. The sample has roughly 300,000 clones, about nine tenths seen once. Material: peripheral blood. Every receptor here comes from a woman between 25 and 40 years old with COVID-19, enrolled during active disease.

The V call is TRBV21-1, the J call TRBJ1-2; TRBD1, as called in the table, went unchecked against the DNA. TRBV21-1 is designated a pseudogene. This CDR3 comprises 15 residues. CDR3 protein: CASSRLMTRSYGYTF. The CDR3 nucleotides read TGTGCCAGCAGCAGGCTGATGACACGCTCCTATGGCTACACCTTC.

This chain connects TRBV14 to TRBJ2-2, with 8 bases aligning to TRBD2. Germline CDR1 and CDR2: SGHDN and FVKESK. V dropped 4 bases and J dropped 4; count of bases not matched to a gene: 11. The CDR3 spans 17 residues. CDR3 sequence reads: CASSLPRGGGSTGELFF. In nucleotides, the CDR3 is TGTGCCAGCAGCCTCCCTCGGGGGGGTGGTTCCACCGGGGAGCTGTTTTTT.

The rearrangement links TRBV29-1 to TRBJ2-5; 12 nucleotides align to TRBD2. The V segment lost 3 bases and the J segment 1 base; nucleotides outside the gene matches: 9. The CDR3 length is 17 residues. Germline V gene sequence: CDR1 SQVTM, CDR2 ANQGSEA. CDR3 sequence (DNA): TGCAGCGTTGAGGAAAACGGACTAGCGGGGACCCAAGAGACCCAGTACTTC. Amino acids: CSVEENGLAGTQETQYF.

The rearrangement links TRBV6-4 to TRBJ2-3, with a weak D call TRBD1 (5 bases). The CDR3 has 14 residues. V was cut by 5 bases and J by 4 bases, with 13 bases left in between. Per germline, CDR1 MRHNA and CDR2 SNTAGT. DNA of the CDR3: TGTGCCAGCAGTTTAGTAGGGGATTCAGATACGCAGTATTTT. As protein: CASSLVGDSDTQYF.

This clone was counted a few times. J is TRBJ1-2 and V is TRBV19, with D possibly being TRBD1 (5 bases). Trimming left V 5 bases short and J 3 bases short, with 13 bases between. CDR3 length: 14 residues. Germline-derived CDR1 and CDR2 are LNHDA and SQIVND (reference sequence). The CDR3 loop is CASSWGEADYGYTF. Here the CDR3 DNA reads TGTGCCAGTAGTTGGGGGGAGGCCGACTATGGCTACACCTTC.

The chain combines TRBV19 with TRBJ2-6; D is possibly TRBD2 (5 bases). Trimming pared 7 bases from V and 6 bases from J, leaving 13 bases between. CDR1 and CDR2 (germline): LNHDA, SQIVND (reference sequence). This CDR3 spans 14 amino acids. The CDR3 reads CASTEASKANVLTF. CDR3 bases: TGTGCCAGTACGGAGGCTTCCAAGGCCAACGTCCTGACTTTC.

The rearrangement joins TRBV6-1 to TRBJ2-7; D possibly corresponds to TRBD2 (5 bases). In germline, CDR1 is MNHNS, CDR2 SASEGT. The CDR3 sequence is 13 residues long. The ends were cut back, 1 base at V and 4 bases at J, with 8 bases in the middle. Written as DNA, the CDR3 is TGTGCCAGCAGTGAAGTTGAGGGATACGAGCAGTACGTC. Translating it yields CASSEVEGYEQYV.

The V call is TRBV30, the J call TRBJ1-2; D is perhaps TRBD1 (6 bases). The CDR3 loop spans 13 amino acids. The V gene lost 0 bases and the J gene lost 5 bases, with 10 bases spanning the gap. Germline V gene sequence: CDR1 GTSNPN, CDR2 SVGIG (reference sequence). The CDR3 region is CAWSVQGRYGYTF. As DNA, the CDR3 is TGTGCCTGGAGTGTTCAGGGGAGATATGGCTACACCTTC. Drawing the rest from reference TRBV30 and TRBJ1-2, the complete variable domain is SQTIHQWPATLVQPVGSPLSLECTVEGTSNPNLYWYRQAAGRGLQLLFYSVGIGQISSEVPQNLSASRPQDRQFILSSKKLLLSDSGFYLCAWSVQGRYGYTFGSGTRLTVV.

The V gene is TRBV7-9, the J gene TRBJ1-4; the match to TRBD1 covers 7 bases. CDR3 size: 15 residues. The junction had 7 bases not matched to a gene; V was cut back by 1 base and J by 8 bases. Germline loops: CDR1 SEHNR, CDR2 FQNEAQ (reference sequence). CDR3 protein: CASSLDGQAREKLFF. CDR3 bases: TGTGCCAGCAGCTTAGACGGACAGGCGAGAGAAAAACTGTTTTTT.